This TCR beta chain was found in a study of early T cells in non-severe SARS-CoV-2 infection. This clonotype was seen more than once but under ten times. Germline V CDR1 and CDR2: SQVTM, ANQGSEA. The CDR3 is 11 amino acids. V was cut by 6 bases and J by 14 bases, with 19 bases left in between. Individual cDNA molecules carried attached unique molecular identifiers. TCRdb recomputed calls from the 5' RACE reads with MiXCR, one row per CDR3 protein. The repertoire has some 30,000 distinct CDR3 sequences, around 5% of them found once; the top ten carry 6% to 6.5%. This receptor was obtained from an adult who was a healthcare worker with PCR-confirmed SARS-CoV-2 infection or an uninfected control (not recorded which). The chain employs TRBV29-1 and TRBJ2-5, with D possibly matching TRBD1 (6 bases). Sequencing was carried out using whole blood. This CDR3 reads CSVVEPGQIYF. The CDR3 DNA sequence: TGCAGCGTGGTAGAACCGGGACAAATTTACTTC.